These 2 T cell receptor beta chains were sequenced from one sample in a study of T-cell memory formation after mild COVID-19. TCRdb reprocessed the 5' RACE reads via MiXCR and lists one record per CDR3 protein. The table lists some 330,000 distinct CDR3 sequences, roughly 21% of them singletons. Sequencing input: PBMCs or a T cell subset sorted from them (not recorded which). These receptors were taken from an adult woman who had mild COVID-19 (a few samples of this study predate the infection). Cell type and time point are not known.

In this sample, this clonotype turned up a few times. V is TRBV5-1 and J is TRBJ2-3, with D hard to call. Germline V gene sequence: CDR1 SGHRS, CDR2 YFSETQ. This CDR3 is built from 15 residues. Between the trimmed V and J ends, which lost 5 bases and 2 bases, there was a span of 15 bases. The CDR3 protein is CASRRTVLDTDTQYF. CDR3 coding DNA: TGCGCCAGCAGGAGGACCGTCCTGGACACAGATACGCAGTATTTT.

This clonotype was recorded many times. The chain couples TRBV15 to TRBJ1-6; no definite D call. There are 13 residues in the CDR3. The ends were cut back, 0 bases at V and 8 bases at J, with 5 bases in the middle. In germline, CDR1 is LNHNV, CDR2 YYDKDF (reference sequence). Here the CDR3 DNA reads TGTGCCACCAGCAGAGATCAGGATTCACCCCTCCACTTT. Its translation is CATSRDQDSPLHF.